This T cell receptor beta chain is from a study of shared T cell receptors in the human thymus. The repertoire was sequenced with immunoSEQ multiplex PCR; TCRdb's copy has only in-frame clones and lacks some. The table records 600,000 to 900,000 clones, roughly 88% of them present only once. This clone has a single count. The same data also went into a second study, on human thymus T cells. That report adds: Healthy Finnish infants undergoing corrective surgery for congenital heart defects provided the donor material. Resections were taken during corrective heart surgery, and the thymus tissue came from these. Related research described strongly overlapping thymic repertoires in unrelated people.

The receptor comes from a girl under three years old with a congenital heart defect. Sequenced input: thymocytes.

CDR3 residues: CASSHDRGGTTNEKLFF. Written as DNA, the CDR3 is TGCGCCAGCAGCCATGACAGGGGGGGCACAACTAATGAAAAACTGTTTTTT. This rearrangement joins TRBV4-1 to TRBJ1-4, with TRBD1 identical over 9 bases. The V and J ends lost 3 bases and 0 bases, in that order; junction bases with no gene match: 5. Germline-derived CDR1 and CDR2 are MGHRA and YSYEKL. The CDR3 totals 17 residues.